A single sample gave rise to the 21 T cell receptor beta chains below, sequenced in a study of low-dose radiotherapy and immunotherapy resistance in tumors. Time point given: before trial treatment. TRAV and TRBV primers primed cDNA for both TCRalpha and TCRbeta. The authors ran around 19 PCR cycles to amplify TCRs with a constant-region primer and V-primer adapter. TCRdb reprocessed the reads via MiXCR and lists one record per CDR3 protein. The table records about 60,000 distinct CDR3 sequences, approximately 26% of them present only once. This specimen was PBMCs, taken before treatment. The receptor source for this set is a male donor with prostate cancer.

This clonotype appeared a single time. With only one base between it and a far larger clone, this is likely a read error. The V and J genes are TRBV5-5 and TRBJ2-1; the match to TRBD2 covers 8 bases. Germline V gene lookup returns CDR1 SGHKS and CDR2 YYEKEE (reference sequence). The CDR3 runs 20 residues. The J segment lost 10 bases and the V segment lost 4 bases, leaving 28 bases of the junction unmatched. CDR3 protein: CASSQDIYVGTRNGSYEQFF. CDR3 bases: TGTGCCAGCAGCCAGGATATTTACGTCGGGACTAGGAATGGCTCCTACGAGCAGTTCTTC.

V usage is TRBV5-1 and J usage is TRBJ2-2; no firm D call. The CDR3 totals 15 residues. V was shortened by 4 bases and J by 0 bases, with 10 bases between the two germline ends. CDR1 is SGHRS and CDR2 is YFSETQ in the germline V gene. Here the CDR3 reads CASSEGSANTGELFF. CDR3 nucleotide sequence: TGCGCCAGCAGCGAAGGCAGTGCGAACACCGGGGAGCTGTTTTTT.

This clonotype was observed at least ten times. The chain's CDR3 is CASSLEVGRPSEQYF. In DNA, the CDR3 is TGCGCCAGCAGCTTGGAGGTAGGGAGGCCCTCCGAGCAGTACTTC. The chain combines TRBV5-1 with TRBJ2-7, with D possibly TRBD2 on 6 matching bases. The V end lost 0 bases, the J end lost 6 bases, and 16 bases lay between the germline ends. The CDR3 is 15 amino acids. The V gene's germline CDR1 is SGHRS and CDR2 YFSETQ.

This rearrangement joins TRBV28 to TRBJ2-5; 8 bases map to TRBD2. V lost 5 bases to trimming and J lost 3 bases; unmatched junction nucleotides: 11. The CDR3 totals 16 residues. Germline V gene data show CDR1 as MDHEN and CDR2 as SYDVKM. CDR3 sequence: CASSGRDSGAEETQYF. The CDR3 DNA reads as TGTGCCAGCAGTGGGCGTGATAGCGGGGCTGAAGAGACCCAGTACTTC.

This clonotype has ten or more counts. The CDR3 region has the DNA TGTGCCAGCAGTTCTCAACGTCGGGGTAAAGCTTTCTTT. Translation: CASSSQRRGKAFF. This chain joins TRBV28 and TRBJ1-1, with no clear D. The CDR3 extends over 13 amino acids. CDR1 is MDHEN and CDR2 is SYDVKM in the germline V gene. Trimming removed 4 bases at V and 9 bases at J, with 15 bases between.

This clonotype has at least ten counts. The chain links TRBV28 to TRBJ2-1; 10 bases map to TRBD2. V gave up 3 bases and J gave up 7 bases; unmatched junction bases: 6. CDR3 length equals 15 residues. CDR1 and CDR2 (germline): MDHEN, SYDVKM. The CDR3 loop reads CASSFLAGEGNEQFF. DNA for the CDR3: TGTGCCAGCAGTTTTCTAGCGGGGGAGGGAAATGAGCAGTTCTTC.

This clonotype was counted many times. This rearrangement joins TRBV6-5 to TRBJ1-4; D may be TRBD1 (6 bases). Germline V gene data show CDR1 as MNHEY and CDR2 as SVGAGI. CDR3 length equals 14 residues. Trimming took 5 bases from V and 10 from J, leaving 17 bases between them. CDR3 in amino acids: CASSRKQGMGKLFF. CDR3 sequence (DNA): TGTGCCAGCAGTCGGAAACAGGGAATGGGAAAACTGTTTTTT.

This clonotype has a count of ten or more. The V and J genes are TRBV5-1 and TRBJ2-2, with 12 nucleotides matching TRBD2. The CDR3 extends over 15 amino acids. V shed 0 bases, J shed 6 bases, and the junction held 0 bases outside the gene matches. The V gene's germline CDR1 is SGHRS and CDR2 YFSETQ. The CDR3 nucleotides read TGCGCCAGCAGCTTGGGACTAGCGGGAGCCGGGGAGCTGTTTTTT. Its translation is CASSLGLAGAGELFF.

Points on this clonotype: Without the conserved terminal phenylalanine or tryptophan, this CDR3 likely stems from a read error. V and J are TRBV11-1 and TRBJ2-7; D is perhaps TRBD1 (5 bases). The CDR3 is made up of 14 amino acids. The germline V gene encodes CDR1 SGHAT and CDR2 FQDESV (reference sequence). The CDR3 loop reads CASSLDQGSYEQYL. The CDR3 nucleotides are TGCGCCAGCAGCTTGGACCAGGGCTCCTACGAGCAGTACTTA.

Comment on this clonotype: This likely came from a read error, as a far larger clone is one base away. The rearrangement links TRBV9 to TRBJ2-1; 8 bases agree with TRBD2. Germline V gene sequence: CDR1 SGDLS, CDR2 YYNGEE. Losses at the gene ends were 3 bases for V and 10 bases for J; bases not matched to a gene: 9. The CDR3 is 14 amino acids. The CDR3 here is CASSESSGSYEQFF. DNA for the CDR3: TGTGCCAGCAGCGAGTCTAGCGGGTCCTACGAGCAGTTCTTC.

Turning to this clonotype: A far larger clone is one nucleotide away, so this likely arose from a read error. The V and J genes are TRBV26 and TRBJ2-1; TRBD1, the D gene given by the table, was not confirmed from the DNA. TRBV26 is a pseudogene. The CDR3 runs to 18 residues. The CDR3 loop is CATPGTGKGKTLVKYRFF. CDR3 DNA: TGTGCCACCCCAGGGACAGGGAAAGGGAAGACCCTGGTTAAATATCGGTTCTTC.

This clonotype has a count of ten or more. The chain has TRBV30 and TRBJ2-1, with D tentatively TRBD1 (5 bases). CDR1 GTSNPN and CDR2 SVGIG come from the germline V gene (reference sequence). The CDR3 loop spans 13 amino acids. With 2 bases removed from V and 12 bases from J, the gap between germline ends came to 17 bases. CDR3 nucleotide sequence: TGTGCCTGGAGTCGGAATCCTCAGGGTTGGCAGTTCTTC. It codes for CAWSRNPQGWQFF.

On this clonotype: At one end, the junction sequence differs from germline, possibly due to a read error. This sequence joins TRBV10-2 and TRBJ1-1; D not resolved. Per the germline V gene, CDR1 is WSHSY and CDR2 is SAAADI. The CDR3 contains 14 residues. The DNA for the CDR3 is TGCGCCAGCAGTGGGCCGGGCCGAGACACTGAGGCTTTCTTT. Translating it yields CASSGPGRDTEAFF.

This clonotype was seen more than once but under ten times. The chain joins TRBV25-1 to TRBJ2-5; D call uncertain. The CDR3 covers 15 residues. Germline V gives CDR1 MGHDK, CDR2 SYGVNS. The V end lost 5 bases, the J end lost 9 bases, and 22 bases lay between the germline ends. The CDR3 sequence: CASSPKVGSPVAQYF. The CDR3 DNA sequence: TGTGCCAGCAGTCCTAAAGTGGGGTCCCCAGTCGCCCAGTACTTC.

The sample holds many counts of this clonotype. This chain joins TRBV10-3 and TRBJ2-1, with D perhaps matching TRBD1 or TRBD2 (5 bases each). The CDR3 runs to 16 residues. V shed 1 base and J shed 15 bases, with 25 bases lying between them. Germline-derived CDR1 and CDR2 are ENHRY and SYGVKD. CDR3 in DNA: TGTGCCATCAGTGAGTTAGGGGCCTTAGGGGCCCTTGAGGGGTTCTTC. Its protein product is CAISELGALGALEGFF.

The chain recombines TRBV18 with TRBJ1-1; D call uncertain. Germline-derived CDR1 and CDR2 are KGHSH and LQKENI. V was cut by 3 bases and J by 1 base, with 6 bases left in between. The CDR3 contains 13 residues. The CDR3 DNA sequence: TGTGCCAGCTCACCCGAGGGGAACACTGAAGCTTTCTTT. Amino acid sequence: CASSPEGNTEAFF.

This clonotype appeared a few times. The chain joins TRBV2 to TRBJ2-7, with D possibly matching TRBD1 (5 bases). Looked up from germline, CDR1 is SNHLY and CDR2 is FYNNEI. The V and J ends lost 2 bases and 2 bases respectively, with 10 bases between them. The CDR3 contains 14 residues. The DNA of the CDR3 is TGTGCCAGCAGTGAACAGGGTCCAACCTACGAGCAGTACTTC. Amino acids: CASSEQGPTYEQYF.

This clonotype was detected ten times or more. The chain joins TRBV2 to TRBJ2-7, with D unclear. CDR1 and CDR2 (germline): SNHLY, FYNNEI. Trimming removed 2 bases at V and 9 bases at J, with 11 bases between. There are 12 residues in the CDR3. CDR3 sequence (DNA): TGTGCCAGCAGTGAACCTACGCGATGGCAGTACTTC. It is translated as CASSEPTRWQYF.

This clonotype has at least ten counts. The DNA for the CDR3 is TGTGCCTGGAGTACTCAACAGGGGGTGAATTCACCCCTCCACTTT. It encodes CAWSTQQGVNSPLHF. The rearrangement links TRBV30 to TRBJ1-6, with TRBD1 matching 8 bases. The V segment lost 2 bases and the J segment 7 bases; nucleotides outside the gene matches: 7. The CDR3 contains 15 residues. Germline V CDR1 and CDR2: GTSNPN, SVGIG (reference sequence).

This sequence joins TRBV3-1 and TRBJ1-1; no firm D call. Germline values: CDR1 LGHDT, CDR2 YNNKEL (reference sequence). Trimming took 6 bases from V and 4 from J, leaving 12 bases between them. This CDR3 has 13 amino acids. The CDR3 loop reads CASSGGYGTEAFF. In nucleotides, the CDR3 is TGTGCCAGCAGTGGAGGGTATGGCACTGAAGCTTTCTTT.

This clonotype came up many times. The CDR3 spells CATTSGRQDTQYF. CDR3 DNA sequence: TGTGCCACTACTAGCGGGAGGCAAGATACGCAGTATTTT. The chain uses TRBV10-3 and TRBJ2-3, with 12 positions matching TRBD2. Trimming removed 10 bases from V and 5 bases from J; junction bases left unmatched: 4. The CDR3 runs to 13 residues. Germline lookup yields CDR1 ENHRY and CDR2 SYGVKD.